The 27 T cell receptor beta chains listed next were all sequenced from one sample in a study of blood T cell repertoires in COVID-19. Only in-frame clones appear in the TCRdb table, and some are missing; sequencing was by immunoSEQ multiplex PCR. The sample gives around 250,000 clones, approximately 85% of which show up once; 1.5% to 2% is in the top ten. The sequenced material came from PBMCs or T cells enriched from blood (not recorded which). Every receptor here comes from a woman in her forties or fifties who had recovered from COVID-19.

This clone has only one observation. This chain joins TRBV11-2 and TRBJ2-7; the match to TRBD1 covers 8 bases. Trimming removed 5 bases from V and 5 bases from J; junction bases left unmatched: 5. Germline values: CDR1 SGHAT, CDR2 FQNNGV. This CDR3 region has 13 residues. The CDR3 here is CASSPDRVHEQYF. In nucleotides, the CDR3 is TGTGCCAGCAGCCCGGACAGGGTCCACGAGCAGTACTTC.

The chain uses TRBV5-1 and TRBJ2-5; the D gene is possibly TRBD2 (5 bases). The V gene lost 0 bases and the J gene lost 4 bases, with 10 bases spanning the gap. This CDR3 region has 14 residues. The germline gives CDR1 SGHRS, CDR2 YFSETQ. The CDR3 DNA follows: TGCGCCAGCAGCTTGGGGGCCCGGGGAGAGACCCAGTACTTC. Residues: CASSLGARGETQYF.

V is TRBV5-6 and J is TRBJ1-1, with D possibly being TRBD1 (6 bases). The germline CDR1 and CDR2 sequences are SGHDT and YYEEEE. V was clipped by 4 bases and J by 5 bases, with 15 bases between them. This CDR3 has 14 amino acids. The chain's CDR3 is CASSQNGQLTEAFF. CDR3 coding DNA: TGTGCCAGCAGCCAAAACGGACAGTTAACTGAAGCTTTCTTT.

This chain uses TRBV2 with TRBJ2-3; D unresolved. This CDR3 spans 14 amino acids. Per germline, CDR1 SNHLY and CDR2 FYNNEI. V lost 6 bases to trimming and J lost 1 base, with 11 bases between them. CDR3 nucleotides: TGTGCCAGCAGCCAGGTGTGGGGCACAGATACGCAGTATTTT. Its translation: CASSQVWGTDTQYF.

The V and J genes are TRBV11-2 and TRBJ2-1; D is perhaps TRBD2 (6 bases). The germline V and J ends were trimmed by 1 base and 6 bases, with 19 bases remaining between them. Germline V gives CDR1 SGHAT, CDR2 FQNNGV. The CDR3 runs to 17 residues. The CDR3 spells CASSLGGGGRNSNEQFF. CDR3 DNA: TGTGCCAGCAGCTTAGGGGGTGGAGGGCGAAATAGCAATGAGCAGTTCTTC.

In DNA, the CDR3 is TGTGCCAGCAGCCTACCGGGACAGGCTTCCTACGAGCAGTACTTC. It translates to CASSLPGQASYEQYF. The chain recombines TRBV3-1 (or the pseudogene TRBV3-2) with TRBJ2-7; the match to TRBD1 covers 8 bases. The CDR3 sequence is 15 residues long. CDR1 LGHDT and CDR2 YNNKEL come from the germline V gene (reference sequence). V shed 4 bases, J shed 1 base, and the junction held 6 bases outside the gene matches.

V is TRBV27 and J is TRBJ2-2; weak D call: TRBD2 (6 bases). The ends were cut back, 7 bases at V and 5 bases at J, with 17 bases in the middle. The germline V gene encodes CDR1 MNHEY and CDR2 SMNVEV (reference sequence). The CDR3 has 15 residues. CDR3 region: CASKVGSIGTGELFF. CDR3 nucleotides: TGTGCCAGCAAGGTCGGGAGTATAGGAACCGGGGAGCTGTTTTTT.

This clone has a single count. V usage is TRBV2 and J usage is TRBJ1-3; D gene ambiguous. Germline CDR1 is SNHLY and CDR2 is FYNNEI. The CDR3 contains 14 residues. Trimming removed 11 bases from V and 0 bases from J, with 14 bases in between. CDR3 sequence reads: CAWDPGSSGNTIYF. The CDR3 nucleotides are TGTGCCTGGGATCCGGGGAGCTCTGGAAACACCATATATTTT.

This chain joins TRBV4-2 and TRBJ2-1; 8 nucleotides align to TRBD1. Germline V gene sequence: CDR1 LGHNA, CDR2 YNFKEQ. V lost 0 bases and J lost 9; bases outside the gene matches: 10. The CDR3 is 16 amino acids. The CDR3 loop is CASSQERDRYNGEQFF. The CDR3 DNA is TGTGCCAGCAGCCAAGAGCGGGACAGGTACAACGGTGAGCAGTTCTTC.

This chain uses TRBV4-1 with TRBJ1-4; 7 bases align to TRBD1. The CDR3 is made up of 18 amino acids. Germline trimming cut 3 bases from V and 7 bases from J; bases unmatched to any gene: 17. Per germline, CDR1 MGHRA and CDR2 YSYEKL. The DNA for the CDR3 is TGCGCCAGCAGCCACCGACCCACCCGACAGGGCGGCGGTGAAAAACTGTTTTTT. Its protein is CASSHRPTRQGGGEKLFF.

V and J are TRBV28 and TRBJ1-6, with TRBD1 matching over 10 bases. The CDR3 has 16 amino acids. Trimming removed 5 bases from V and 8 bases from J; junction bases left unmatched: 9. Germline V gene data show CDR1 as MDHEN and CDR2 as SYDVKM. CDR3 nucleotide sequence: TGTGCCAGCAGTATATCGGGACAGGGGACTTATTCACCCCTCCACTTT. Amino acids: CASSISGQGTYSPLHF.

The rearrangement links TRBV7-9 to TRBJ2-3; 14 positions match TRBD2. Germline assignment: CDR1 SEHNR and CDR2 FQNEAQ (reference sequence). This CDR3 has 17 amino acids. V lost 4 bases to trimming and J lost 2 bases; unmatched junction nucleotides: 5. The CDR3 nucleotides read TGTGCCAGCAGCTCCAGGACTAGCGGGAGGTACACAGATACGCAGTATTTT. Translating gives CASSSRTSGRYTDTQYF.

The chain has TRBV3-1 (or the pseudogene TRBV3-2) and TRBJ2-1, with TRBD2 as a possible D gene (6 bases). CDR1 and CDR2 from the germline V gene are LGHDT and YNNKEL (reference sequence). The ends were cut back, 4 bases at V and 14 bases at J, with 18 bases in the middle. CDR3 length: 13 amino acids. DNA for the CDR3: TGTGCCAGCAGCCCTAAACCGGGACTCCATAAGTTCTTC. Its translation is CASSPKPGLHKFF.

This sequence joins TRBV28 and TRBJ1-2; D unresolved. The CDR3 runs to 13 residues. The germline V and J ends were trimmed by 2 bases and 4 bases, with 8 bases remaining between them. Germline lookup yields CDR1 MDHEN and CDR2 SYDVKM. The CDR3 spells CASSLQATYGYTF. CDR3 DNA: TGTGCCAGCAGTTTACAGGCCACCTATGGCTACACCTTC.

This clone was picked up one time. The chain has TRBV5-4 and TRBJ2-4; the match to TRBD2 covers 8 bases. Germline lookup yields CDR1 SGHNT and CDR2 YYREEE (reference sequence). There are 16 residues in the CDR3. With V trimmed by 4 bases and J by 5 bases, 11 bases remained unmatched. The CDR3 DNA reads as TGTGCCAGCAGCATTGCGGGAGGTGCGGGTGAAAACATTCAGTACTTC. Translation gives CASSIAGGAGENIQYF.

The chain combines TRBV18 with TRBJ2-7; D not certain. Germline values: CDR1 KGHSH, CDR2 LQKENI. CDR3 length: 14 residues. V dropped 3 bases and J dropped 2 bases, with 11 bases sitting between them. CDR3 coding DNA: TGTGCCAGCTCACCGTCCCAGCGAGCCTACGAGCAGTACTTC. Translated, it gives CASSPSQRAYEQYF.

This clone showed up just a few times. J is TRBJ1-2 and V is TRBV2, with TRBD1 matching 7 bases. This CDR3 region has 15 residues. J was trimmed by 6 bases and V by 6 bases; bases with no gene match: 13. Germline lookup yields CDR1 SNHLY and CDR2 FYNNEI. The CDR3 DNA is TGTGCCAGCAGCTACGTAGGGGGCGGTGAGAATGGCTACACCTTC. Its protein is CASSYVGGGENGYTF.

CDR3 DNA sequence: TGTGCCAGCACCCCACGGGGGGCGCCGTACAATGAGCAGTTCTTC. Translation gives CASTPRGAPYNEQFF. The chain is built from TRBV7-9 and TRBJ2-1, with D possibly matching TRBD2 (7 bases). The CDR3 runs 15 residues. Trimming cost V 7 bases and J 4 bases, with 17 bases left between them. Germline V lookup: CDR1 SEHNR, CDR2 FQNEAQ (reference sequence).

The chain couples TRBV27 to TRBJ1-1, with D unresolved. V gave up 4 bases and J gave up 0 bases, with 6 bases separating them. CDR1 MNHEY and CDR2 SMNVEV come from the germline V gene (reference sequence). The CDR3 has 13 residues. CDR3 DNA: TGTGCCAGCAGTTCAGGTATGAACACTGAAGCTTTCTTT. It is translated as CASSSGMNTEAFF.

The chain carries TRBV11-2 and TRBJ2-1; D possibly corresponds to TRBD1 (6 bases). The CDR3 runs 13 residues. Germline loops: CDR1 SGHAT, CDR2 FQNNGV. Trimming took off 4 bases at V and 10 bases at J, with 14 bases between the two ends. CDR3 coding DNA: TGTGCCAGCAGCTGGGGGACAAGGCTCGAGCAGTTCTTC. It encodes CASSWGTRLEQFF. Complete variable domain (other parts from reference TRBV11-2 and TRBJ2-1): EAGVAQSPRYKIIEKRQSVAFWCNPISGHATLYWYQQILGQGPKLLIQFQNNGVVDDSQLPKDRFSAERLKGVDSTLKIQPAKLEDSAVYLCASSWGTRLEQFFGPGTRLTVL.

V and J are TRBV27 and TRBJ2-1, with TRBD1 matching over 8 bases. Germline CDR1 and CDR2: MNHEY and SMNVEV (reference sequence). The CDR3 runs to 14 residues. The V segment lost 8 bases and the J segment 7 bases; nucleotides outside the gene matches: 10. The CDR3 DNA reads TGTGCCAGCCCGGGACAGGCGACCTTAAATGAGCAGTTCTTC. It yields the protein CASPGQATLNEQFF.

The rearrangement links TRBV28 to TRBJ2-7; D is possibly TRBD2 (5 bases). Germline lookup yields CDR1 MDHEN and CDR2 SYDVKM. The CDR3 is 12 residues long. Between the trimmed V and J ends, which lost 5 bases and 1 base, there was a span of 6 bases. The CDR3 spells CASSRTSYEQYF. The CDR3 DNA reads as TGTGCCAGCAGTCGGACTTCCTACGAGCAGTACTTC.

The CDR3 DNA follows: TGTGCCAGCAGTCTCCCAGGGACTACTGAAGCTTTCTTT. Its translation: CASSLPGTTEAFF. This chain uses TRBV28 with TRBJ1-1; D might be TRBD1 (5 bases). In germline, CDR1 is MDHEN, CDR2 SYDVKM. V dropped 5 bases and J dropped 5 bases, with 12 bases sitting between them. The CDR3 extends over 13 amino acids.

This clone was detected only once. The V call is TRBV20-1, the J call TRBJ1-1; D perhaps matches TRBD1 (6 bases). V was cut by 5 bases and J by 6 bases, with 10 bases left in between. The CDR3 length is 11 residues. Germline loops: CDR1 DFQATT, CDR2 SNEGSKA (reference sequence). The CDR3 reads CSARRGSEAFF. The CDR3 bases are TGCAGTGCTCGCAGGGGATCTGAAGCTTTCTTT.

The J gene is TRBJ2-5, the V gene TRBV15; perhaps TRBD1 as D (7 bases). CDR3 length: 15 residues. Germline CDR1 LNHNV, CDR2 YYDKDF (reference sequence). V gave up 5 bases and J gave up 2 bases, with 15 bases separating them. Written as DNA, the CDR3 is TGTGCCACCAGCGGGTCCTCAGGGGGGCAAGAGACCCAGTACTTC. Its protein is CATSGSSGGQETQYF.

The chain joins TRBV28 to TRBJ2-1; 12 bases map to TRBD2. CDR1 is MDHEN and CDR2 is SYDVKM in the germline V gene. The CDR3 totals 16 residues. Germline trimming cut 4 bases from V and 9 bases from J; bases unmatched to any gene: 10. This CDR3 reads CASSSPRLAGAIEQFF. In DNA form, the CDR3 reads TGTGCCAGCAGTTCTCCCCGACTAGCGGGAGCAATTGAGCAGTTCTTC.

The genes are TRBV18 and TRBJ1-2; 11 positions agree with TRBD1. The CDR3 contains 14 residues. J lost 14 bases, V lost 2 bases, and 10 bases had no gene match. Germline V gene sequence: CDR1 KGHSH, CDR2 LQKENI. The CDR3: CASSPAHGQGAPTF. The CDR3, as DNA: TGTGCCAGCTCACCAGCACATGGACAGGGGGCTCCGACCTTC. Full variable domain (rest looked up from reference TRBV18 and TRBJ1-2): NAGVMQNPRHLVRRRGQEARLRCSPMKGHSHVYWYRQLPEEGLKFMVYLQKENIIDESGMPKERFSAEFPKEGPSILRIQQVVRGDSAAYFCASSPAHGQGAPTFGSGTRLTVV.